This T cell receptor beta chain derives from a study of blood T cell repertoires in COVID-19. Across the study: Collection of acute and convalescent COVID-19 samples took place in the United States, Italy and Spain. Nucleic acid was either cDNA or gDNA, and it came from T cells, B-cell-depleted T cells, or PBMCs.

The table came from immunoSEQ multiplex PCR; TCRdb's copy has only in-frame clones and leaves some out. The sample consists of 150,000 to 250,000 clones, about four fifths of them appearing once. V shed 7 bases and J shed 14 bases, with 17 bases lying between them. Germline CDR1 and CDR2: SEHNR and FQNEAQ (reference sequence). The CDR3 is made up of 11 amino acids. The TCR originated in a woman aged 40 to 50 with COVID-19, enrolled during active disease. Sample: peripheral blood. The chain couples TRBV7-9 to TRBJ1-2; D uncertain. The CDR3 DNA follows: TGTGCCAGCATCGGAGGGCCGGGGTGTACCTTC. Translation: CASIGGPGCTF.